The sequence of this TCR beta chain was determined in a study of blood T cell repertoires in COVID-19. Study processing details: Researchers report that nucleated cell counts were estimated from reference gene primer amplification. The data were produced by immunoSEQ multiplex PCR, yet TCRdb's version contains in-frame clones alone and is incomplete. Clone size and the V and J calls come from that table; the DNA yielded D and trimming. Among 120,000 or so clones listed, 80% were seen once. Trimming cost V 1 base and J 10 bases, with 10 bases left between them. This CDR3 is built from 13 residues. Germline-derived CDR1 and CDR2 are LGHNA and YSLEER.

The material sequenced was peripheral blood. This chain joins TRBV4-3 and TRBJ2-2, with D hard to call. This TCR was sampled from a human donor in a cohort sampled during active COVID-19. The CDR3 protein is CASSQGGAMELFF. The CDR3 region has the DNA TGCGCCAGCAGCCAAGGAGGAGCGATGGAGCTGTTTTTT.